Below are 4 T cell receptor beta chains sequenced from a single sample in a study of cytomegalovirus exposure and HLA in healthy donors. The PCR ran on 60 Vbeta and 13 Jbeta primers. The assay was immunoSEQ multiplex PCR, and TCRdb's table has in-frame clones only and misses some. The data show 100,000 or so clones, around 15% seen once. The sequenced sample was PBMCs. The source is a female donor in good health and CMV-seronegative.

The chain carries TRBV4-2 and TRBJ2-1, with TRBD1 matching 12 bases. In germline, CDR1 is LGHNA, CDR2 YNFKEQ. The V segment lost 5 bases and the J segment 6 bases; nucleotides outside the gene matches: 5. CDR3 length equals 15 residues. CDR3 sequence: CASSTRDRGLNEQFF. DNA for the CDR3: TGTGCCAGCAGCACTCGGGACAGGGGGCTCAATGAGCAGTTCTTC.

The chain links TRBV7-8 to TRBJ1-4; the match to TRBD1 covers 9 bases. V gave up 3 bases and J gave up 2 bases; unmatched junction bases: 13. The CDR3 runs to 19 residues. Germline CDR1 reads SGHVS; CDR2 reads FQNEAQ. The CDR3 protein is CASSFSLAPDRGTNEKLFF. CDR3 in DNA: TGTGCCAGCAGCTTTAGCCTAGCCCCTGACAGGGGGACTAATGAAAAACTGTTTTTT.

This clone showed up just a few times. The rearrangement joins TRBV7-2 to TRBJ1-1; possible D gene TRBD1, 6 bases. The V and J ends lost 1 base and 6 bases respectively, with 15 bases between them. Germline assignment: CDR1 SGHTA and CDR2 FQGNSA. The CDR3 loop spans 15 amino acids. As DNA, the CDR3 is TGTGCCAGCAGCTTAGTCGGGGGGCAGGGCCCTGAAGCTTTCTTT. It specifies CASSLVGGQGPEAFF.

This clone was found once. The chain employs TRBV10-3 and TRBJ2-1, with D possibly TRBD2 on 6 matching bases. The germline V gene encodes CDR1 ENHRY and CDR2 SYGVKD. V was trimmed by 3 bases and J by 6 bases, leaving 21 bases between them. This CDR3 has 17 amino acids. The chain's CDR3 is CAISDPPGPLGSNEQFF. The DNA of the CDR3 is TGTGCCATCAGTGACCCCCCCGGGCCCCTCGGGAGCAATGAGCAGTTCTTC.